The sequence of this T cell receptor beta chain was determined in a study of Graves' ophthalmopathy and Graves' hyperthyroidism. Study-wide background: Stable hyperthyroidism meant no progression to ophthalmopathy within 18 months of follow-up.

From germline, CDR1 is KGHDR and CDR2 SFDVKD. The CDR3 runs to 17 residues. There are a few counts of this clonotype. Its antigen is unknown. Being one base from a much bigger clone, this may be a read error. Study-level points and caveats: Most expanded clonotypes in thyroid above 0.001 frequency also showed up in blood.

Amplified TCR beta CDR3 regions were obtained using RNA transcripts as template. RT-PCR in the first round used HTBI primers; a second-round multiplex PCR followed. TCRdb used MiXCR to reprocess the multiplex PCR reads, holding one entry per CDR3 protein. The repertoire consists of around 1,200,000 distinct CDR3 sequences, with about 35% occurring once and the leading ten covering roughly 10%. Certain patients were not enrolled. These were patients with other autoimmune diseases, uncontrolled infections, pregnancy or lactation. The specimen sequenced was peripheral blood or thyroid tissue (not recorded which). The rearrangement joins TRBV24-1 to TRBJ2-2; 9 nucleotides match TRBD1. This clonotype was obtained from an adult man with Graves' hyperthyroidism. The CDR3 loop is CVTSEPNRGRFPGELFF. In DNA, the CDR3 is TGTGTCACCAGTGAGCCCAACAGGGGGCGCTTCCCCGGGGAGCTGTTTTTT.